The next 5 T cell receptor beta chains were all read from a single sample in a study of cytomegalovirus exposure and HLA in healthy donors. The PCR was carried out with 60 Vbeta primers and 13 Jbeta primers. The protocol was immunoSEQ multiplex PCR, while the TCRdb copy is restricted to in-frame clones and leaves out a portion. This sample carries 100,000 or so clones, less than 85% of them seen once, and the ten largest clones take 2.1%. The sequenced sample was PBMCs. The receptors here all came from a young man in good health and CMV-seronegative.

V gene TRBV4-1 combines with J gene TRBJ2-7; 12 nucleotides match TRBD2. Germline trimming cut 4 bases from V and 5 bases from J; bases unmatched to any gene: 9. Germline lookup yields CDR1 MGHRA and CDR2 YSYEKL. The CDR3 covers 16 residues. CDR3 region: CASSRSASGRANEQYF. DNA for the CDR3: TGCGCCAGCAGCCGTTCGGCTAGCGGGAGGGCCAACGAGCAGTACTTC.

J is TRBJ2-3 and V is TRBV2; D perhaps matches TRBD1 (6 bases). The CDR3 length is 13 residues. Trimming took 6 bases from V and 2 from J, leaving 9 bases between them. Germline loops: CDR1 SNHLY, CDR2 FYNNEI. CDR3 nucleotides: TGTGCCAGCAGGGCAGGGGACACAGATACGCAGTATTTT. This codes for CASRAGDTDTQYF.

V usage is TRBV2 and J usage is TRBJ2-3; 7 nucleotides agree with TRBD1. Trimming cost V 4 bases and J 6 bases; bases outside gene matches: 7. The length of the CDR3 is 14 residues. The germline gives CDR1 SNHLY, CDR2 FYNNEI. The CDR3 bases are TGTGCCAGCAGTGGTCACAGGGGCGGGGATACGCAGTATTTT. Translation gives CASSGHRGGDTQYF.

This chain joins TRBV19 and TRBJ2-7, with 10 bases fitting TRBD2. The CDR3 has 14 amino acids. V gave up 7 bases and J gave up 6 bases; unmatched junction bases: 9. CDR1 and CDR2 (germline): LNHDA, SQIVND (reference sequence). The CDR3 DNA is TGTGCCAGTACCCCAAGCGGGAGGGCCTCCGAGCAGTACTTC. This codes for CASTPSGRASEQYF.

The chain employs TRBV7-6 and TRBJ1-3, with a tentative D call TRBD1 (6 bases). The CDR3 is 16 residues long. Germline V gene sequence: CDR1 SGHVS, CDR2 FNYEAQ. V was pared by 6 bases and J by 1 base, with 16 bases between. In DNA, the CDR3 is TGTGCCAGCAGTTCGACCCGGACAGATTCTGGAAACACCATATATTTT. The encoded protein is CASSSTRTDSGNTIYF.